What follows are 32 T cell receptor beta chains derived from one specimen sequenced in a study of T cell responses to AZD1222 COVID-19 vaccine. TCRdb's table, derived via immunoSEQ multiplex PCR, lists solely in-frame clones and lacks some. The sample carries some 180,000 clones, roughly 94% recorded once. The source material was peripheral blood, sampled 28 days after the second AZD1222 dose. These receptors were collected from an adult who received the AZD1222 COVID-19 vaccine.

The CDR3 DNA is TGCGCCAGCAGCTTGGGACTAGCGGAAAACACCTACGAGCAGTACTTC. Encoded protein: CASSLGLAENTYEQYF. The rearrangement uses TRBV5-1 and TRBJ2-7; 9 positions agree with TRBD2. With V trimmed by 0 bases and J by 2 bases, 6 bases remained unmatched. Germline values: CDR1 SGHRS, CDR2 YFSETQ. This CDR3 has 16 residues.

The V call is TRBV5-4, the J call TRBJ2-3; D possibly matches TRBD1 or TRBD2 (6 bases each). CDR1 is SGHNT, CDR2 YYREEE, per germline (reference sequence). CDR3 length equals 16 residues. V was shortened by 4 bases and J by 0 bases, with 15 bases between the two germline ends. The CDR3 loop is CASSPGGLTSTDTQYF. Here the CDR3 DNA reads TGTGCCAGCAGCCCCGGGGGCCTAACTAGCACAGATACGCAGTATTTT. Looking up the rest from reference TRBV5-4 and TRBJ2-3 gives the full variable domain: ETGVTQSPTHLIKTRGQQVTLRCSSQSGHNTVSWYQQALGQGPQFIFQYYREEENGRGNFPPRFSGLQFPNYSSELNVNALELDDSALYLCASSPGGLTSTDTQYFGPGTRLTVL.

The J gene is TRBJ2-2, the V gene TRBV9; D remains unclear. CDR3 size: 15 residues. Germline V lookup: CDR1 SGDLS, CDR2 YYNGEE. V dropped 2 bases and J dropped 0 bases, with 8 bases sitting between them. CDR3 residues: CASSVSPTNTGELFF. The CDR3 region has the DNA TGTGCCAGCAGCGTCTCCCCCACGAACACCGGGGAGCTGTTTTTT. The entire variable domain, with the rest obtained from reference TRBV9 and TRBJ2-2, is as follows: DSGVTQTPKHLITATGQRVTLRCSPRSGDLSVYWYQQSLDQGLQFLIQYYNGEERAKGNILERFSAQQFPDLHSELNLSSLELGDSALYFCASSVSPTNTGELFFGEGSRLTVL.

The CDR3 reads CASSENPPRNTEAFF. DNA for the CDR3: TGTGCCAGCAGTGAAAACCCCCCCAGGAACACTGAAGCTTTCTTT. The J gene is TRBJ1-1, the V gene TRBV6-1; D is undetermined. V shed 2 bases and J shed 1 base, with 11 bases lying between them. This CDR3 region has 15 residues. Germline lookup yields CDR1 MNHNS and CDR2 SASEGT.

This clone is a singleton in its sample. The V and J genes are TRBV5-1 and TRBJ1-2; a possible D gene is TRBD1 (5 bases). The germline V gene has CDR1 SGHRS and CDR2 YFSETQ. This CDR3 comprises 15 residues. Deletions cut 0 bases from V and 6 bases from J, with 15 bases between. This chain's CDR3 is CASSLVGRGGDGYTF. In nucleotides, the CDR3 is TGCGCCAGCAGCTTGGTCGGTAGGGGCGGCGATGGCTACACCTTC.

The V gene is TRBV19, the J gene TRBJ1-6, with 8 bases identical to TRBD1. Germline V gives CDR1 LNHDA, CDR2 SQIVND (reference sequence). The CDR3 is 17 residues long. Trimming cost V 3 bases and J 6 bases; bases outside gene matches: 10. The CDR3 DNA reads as TGTGCCAGTAGTATGGGGGCGACAGGGGCGTCTAATTCACCCCTCCACTTT. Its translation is CASSMGATGASNSPLHF. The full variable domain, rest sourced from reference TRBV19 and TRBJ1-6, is DGGITQSPKYLFRKEGQNVTLSCEQNLNHDAMYWYRQDPGQGLRLIYYSQIVNDFQKGDIAEGYSVSREKKESFPLTVTSAQKNPTAFYLCASSMGATGASNSPLHFGNGTRLTVT.

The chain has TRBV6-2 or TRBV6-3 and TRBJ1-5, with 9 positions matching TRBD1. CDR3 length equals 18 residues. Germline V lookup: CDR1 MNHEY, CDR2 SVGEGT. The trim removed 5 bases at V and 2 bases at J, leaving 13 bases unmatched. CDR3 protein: CASSPVGTGIDGNQPQHF. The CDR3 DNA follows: TGTGCCAGCAGTCCAGTGGGGACAGGGATTGATGGCAATCAGCCCCAGCATTTT.

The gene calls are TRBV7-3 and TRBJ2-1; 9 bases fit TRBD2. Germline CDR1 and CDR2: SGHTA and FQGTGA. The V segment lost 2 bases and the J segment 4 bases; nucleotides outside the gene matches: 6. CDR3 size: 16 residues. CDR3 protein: CASSLVARGGYNEQFF. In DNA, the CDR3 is TGTGCCAGCAGCTTAGTAGCGCGGGGGGGTTACAATGAGCAGTTCTTC.

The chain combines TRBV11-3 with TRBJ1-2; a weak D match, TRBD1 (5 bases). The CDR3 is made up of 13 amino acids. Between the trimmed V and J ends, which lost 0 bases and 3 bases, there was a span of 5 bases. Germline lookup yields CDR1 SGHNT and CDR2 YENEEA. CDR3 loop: CASSLEQDYGYTF. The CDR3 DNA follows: TGTGCCAGCAGCTTAGAACAGGACTATGGCTACACCTTC. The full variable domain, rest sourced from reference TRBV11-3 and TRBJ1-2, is EAGVVQSPRYKIIEKKQPVAFWCNPISGHNTLYWYLQNLGQGPELLIRYENEEAVDDSQLPKDRFSAERLKGVDSTLKIQPAELGDSAVYLCASSLEQDYGYTFGSGTRLTVV.

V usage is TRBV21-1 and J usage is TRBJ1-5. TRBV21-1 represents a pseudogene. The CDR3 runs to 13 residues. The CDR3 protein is CASSKGSNQPQHF. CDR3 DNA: TGTGCCAGCAGCAAAGGTAGCAATCAGCCCCAGCATTTT.

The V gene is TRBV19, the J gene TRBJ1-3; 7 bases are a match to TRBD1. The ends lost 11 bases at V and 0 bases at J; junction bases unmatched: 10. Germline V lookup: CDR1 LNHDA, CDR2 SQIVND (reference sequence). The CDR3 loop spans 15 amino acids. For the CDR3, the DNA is TGTGCCTCCAAACCCGGACAGGCCTCTGGAAACACCATATATTTT. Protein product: CASKPGQASGNTIYF.

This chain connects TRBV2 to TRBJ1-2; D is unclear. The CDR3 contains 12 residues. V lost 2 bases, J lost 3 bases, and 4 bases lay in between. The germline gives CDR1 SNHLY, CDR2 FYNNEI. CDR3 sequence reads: CASSETDYGYTF. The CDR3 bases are TGTGCCAGCAGTGAAACCGACTATGGCTACACCTTC.

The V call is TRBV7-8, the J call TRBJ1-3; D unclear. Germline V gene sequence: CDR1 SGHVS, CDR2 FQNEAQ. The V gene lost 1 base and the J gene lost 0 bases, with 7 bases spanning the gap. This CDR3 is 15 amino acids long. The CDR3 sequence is CASSLGAGSGNTIYF. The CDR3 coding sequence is TGTGCCAGCAGCTTAGGGGCAGGCTCTGGAAACACCATATATTTT.

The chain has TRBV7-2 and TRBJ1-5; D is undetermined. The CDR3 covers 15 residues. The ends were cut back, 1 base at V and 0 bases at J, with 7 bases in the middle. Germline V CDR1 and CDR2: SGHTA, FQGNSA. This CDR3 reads CASSLEADSNQPQHF. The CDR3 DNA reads TGTGCCAGCAGCTTAGAGGCAGATAGCAATCAGCCCCAGCATTTT.

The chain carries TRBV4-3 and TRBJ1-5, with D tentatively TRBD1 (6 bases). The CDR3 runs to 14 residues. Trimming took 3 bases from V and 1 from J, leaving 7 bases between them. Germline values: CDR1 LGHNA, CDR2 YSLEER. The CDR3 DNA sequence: TGCGCCAGCAGCCAGGGGGCAAGCAATCAGCCCCAGCATTTT. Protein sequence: CASSQGASNQPQHF.

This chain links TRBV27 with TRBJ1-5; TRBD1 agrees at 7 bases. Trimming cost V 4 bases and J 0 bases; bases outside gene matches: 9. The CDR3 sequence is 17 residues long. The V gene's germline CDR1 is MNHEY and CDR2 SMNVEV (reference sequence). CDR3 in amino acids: CASSSGRGFYSNQPQHF. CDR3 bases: TGTGCCAGCAGTTCGGGCAGGGGGTTTTATAGCAATCAGCCCCAGCATTTT.

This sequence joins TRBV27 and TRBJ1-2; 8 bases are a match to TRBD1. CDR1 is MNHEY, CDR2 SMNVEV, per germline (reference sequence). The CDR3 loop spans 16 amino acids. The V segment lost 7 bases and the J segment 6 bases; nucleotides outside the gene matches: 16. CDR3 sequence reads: CASMETGVISRDGYTF. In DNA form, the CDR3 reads TGTGCCAGCATGGAGACAGGGGTCATTTCTCGGGATGGCTACACCTTC.

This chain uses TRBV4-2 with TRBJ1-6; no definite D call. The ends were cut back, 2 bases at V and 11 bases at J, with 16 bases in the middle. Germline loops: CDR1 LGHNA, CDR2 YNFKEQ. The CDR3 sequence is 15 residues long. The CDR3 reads CASSQHTSRDAPLHF. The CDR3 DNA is TGTGCCAGCAGCCAACACACCTCCAGAGATGCACCCCTCCACTTT.

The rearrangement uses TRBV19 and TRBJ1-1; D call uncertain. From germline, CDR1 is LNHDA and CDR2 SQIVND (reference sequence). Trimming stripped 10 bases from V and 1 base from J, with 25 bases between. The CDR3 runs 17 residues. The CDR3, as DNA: TGTGCCACTCAACACGAACGGGCCGGGCGAGGGAACACTGAAGCTTTCTTT. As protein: CATQHERAGRGNTEAFF.

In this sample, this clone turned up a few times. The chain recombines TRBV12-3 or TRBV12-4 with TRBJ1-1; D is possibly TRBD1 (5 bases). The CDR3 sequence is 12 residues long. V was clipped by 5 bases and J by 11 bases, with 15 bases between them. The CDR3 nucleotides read TGTGCCAGCAGTCCCAGGGACCTAGGCGCTTTCTTT. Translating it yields CASSPRDLGAFF.

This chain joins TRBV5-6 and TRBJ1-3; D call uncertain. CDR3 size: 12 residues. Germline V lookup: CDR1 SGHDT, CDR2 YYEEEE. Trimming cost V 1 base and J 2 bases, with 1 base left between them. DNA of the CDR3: TGTGCCAGCAGCTTGCCTGGAAACACCATATATTTT. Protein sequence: CASSLPGNTIYF.

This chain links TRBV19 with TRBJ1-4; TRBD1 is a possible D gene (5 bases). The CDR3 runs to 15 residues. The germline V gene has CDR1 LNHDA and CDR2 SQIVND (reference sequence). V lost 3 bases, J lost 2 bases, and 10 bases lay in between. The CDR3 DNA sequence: TGTGCCAGTAGTATCAGGAGGGGTACTAATGAAAAACTGTTTTTT. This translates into CASSIRRGTNEKLFF.

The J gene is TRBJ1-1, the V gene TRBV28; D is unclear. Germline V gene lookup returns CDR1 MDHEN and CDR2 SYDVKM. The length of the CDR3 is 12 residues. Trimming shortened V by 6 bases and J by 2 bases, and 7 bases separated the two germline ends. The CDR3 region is CASRLGNTEAFF. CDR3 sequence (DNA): TGTGCCAGCAGGTTAGGTAACACTGAAGCTTTCTTT.

The CDR3 coding sequence is TGTGCCAGCAGCAAGGGGACTAGCGGGTCTGTACTCCACGAGCAGTACTTC. The encoded protein is CASSKGTSGSVLHEQYF. The chain combines TRBV5-6 with TRBJ2-7, with 12 positions matching TRBD2. In germline, CDR1 is SGHDT, CDR2 YYEEEE. CDR3 size: 17 residues. J gave up 5 bases and V 4 bases, and 13 bases lay outside the gene matches.

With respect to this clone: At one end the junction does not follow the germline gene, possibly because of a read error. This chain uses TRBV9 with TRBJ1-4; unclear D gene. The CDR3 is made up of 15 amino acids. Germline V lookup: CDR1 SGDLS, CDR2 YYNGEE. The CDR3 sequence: CAGSVAGIRNEKLFF. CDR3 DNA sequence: TGTGCCGGCAGCGTAGCCGGGATCCGTAATGAAAAACTGTTTTTT.

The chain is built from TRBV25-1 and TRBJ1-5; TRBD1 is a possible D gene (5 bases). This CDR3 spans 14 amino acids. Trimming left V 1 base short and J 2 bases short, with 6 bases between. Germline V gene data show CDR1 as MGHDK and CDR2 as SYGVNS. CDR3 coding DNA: TGTGCCAGCAGTGAATCACAGGGCAATCAGCCCCAGCATTTT. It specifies CASSESQGNQPQHF.

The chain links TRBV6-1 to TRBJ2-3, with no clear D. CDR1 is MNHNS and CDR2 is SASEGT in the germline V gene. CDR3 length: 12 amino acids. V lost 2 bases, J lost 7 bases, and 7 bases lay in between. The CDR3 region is CASSELYNTQYF. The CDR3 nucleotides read TGTGCCAGCAGTGAACTCTACAATACGCAGTATTTT.

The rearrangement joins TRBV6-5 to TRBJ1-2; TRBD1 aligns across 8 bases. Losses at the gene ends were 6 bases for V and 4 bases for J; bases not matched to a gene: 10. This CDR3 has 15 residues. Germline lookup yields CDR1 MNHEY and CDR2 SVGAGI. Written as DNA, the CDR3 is TGTGCCAGCAGGTTCAGCAGGGGGCCGAGCTATGGCTACACCTTC. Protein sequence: CASRFSRGPSYGYTF.

CDR3: CASSLSSGDTDTQYF. DNA for the CDR3: TGTGCCAGCAGTTTGTCTAGCGGGGACACAGATACGCAGTATTTT. V gene TRBV27 combines with J gene TRBJ2-3, with TRBD2 matching over 9 bases. Trimming at V came to 3 bases and at J to 2 bases, leaving 3 bases not matched to a gene. CDR3 length: 15 amino acids. CDR1 is MNHEY and CDR2 is SMNVEV in the germline V gene (reference sequence).

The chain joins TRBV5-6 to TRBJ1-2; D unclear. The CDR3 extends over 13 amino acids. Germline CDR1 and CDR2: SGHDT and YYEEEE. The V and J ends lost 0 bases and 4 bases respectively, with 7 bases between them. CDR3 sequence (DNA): TGTGCCAGCAGCTTGGGGGAGGGCTATGGCTACACCTTC. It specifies CASSLGEGYGYTF.

This CDR3 is CASSYFRVDLYGYTF. The CDR3 bases are TGTGCCAGCAGTTACTTCAGGGTGGATTTGTACGGCTACACCTTC. This chain connects TRBV6-6 to TRBJ1-2; tentatively, D is TRBD1 (5 bases). This CDR3 spans 15 amino acids. V lost 1 base, J lost 8 bases, and 17 bases lay in between. The germline V gene encodes CDR1 MNHNY and CDR2 SVGAGI (reference sequence).

In DNA form, the CDR3 reads TGTGCCAGCAGCCTCGGGACTAGCGGGGGTACAGATACGCAGTATTTT. This gives the protein CASSLGTSGGTDTQYF. The chain recombines TRBV7-2 with TRBJ2-3; 14 positions match TRBD2. From germline, CDR1 is SGHTA and CDR2 FQGNSA. CDR3 length: 16 amino acids. With V trimmed by 5 bases and J by 3 bases, 4 bases remained unmatched. Drawing the rest from reference TRBV7-2 and TRBJ2-3, the complete variable domain is GAGVSQSPSNKVTEKGKDVELRCDPISGHTALYWYRQSLGQGLEFLIYFQGNSAPDKSGLPSDRFSAERTGGSVSTLTIQRTQQEDSAVYLCASSLGTSGGTDTQYFGPGTRLTVL.